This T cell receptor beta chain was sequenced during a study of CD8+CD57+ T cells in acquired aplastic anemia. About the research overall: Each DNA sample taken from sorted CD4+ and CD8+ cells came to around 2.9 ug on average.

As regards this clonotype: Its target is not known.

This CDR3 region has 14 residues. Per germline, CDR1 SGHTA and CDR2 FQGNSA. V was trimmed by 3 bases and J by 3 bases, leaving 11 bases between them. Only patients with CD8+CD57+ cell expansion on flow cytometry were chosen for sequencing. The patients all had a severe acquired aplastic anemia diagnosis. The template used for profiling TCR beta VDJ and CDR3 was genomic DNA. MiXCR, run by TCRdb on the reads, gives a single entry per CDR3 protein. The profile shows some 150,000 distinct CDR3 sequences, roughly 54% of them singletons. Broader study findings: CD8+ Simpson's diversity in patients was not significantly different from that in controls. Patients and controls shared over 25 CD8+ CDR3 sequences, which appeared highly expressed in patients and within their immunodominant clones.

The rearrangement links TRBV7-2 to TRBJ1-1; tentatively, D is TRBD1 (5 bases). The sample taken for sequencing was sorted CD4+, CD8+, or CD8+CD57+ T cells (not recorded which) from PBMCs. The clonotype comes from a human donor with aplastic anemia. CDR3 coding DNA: TGTGCCAGCAGCTTGGGGGGAAAGGACACTGAAGCTTTCTTT. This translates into CASSLGGKDTEAFF.